What follows are 3 T cell receptor beta chains derived from one specimen sequenced in a study of OX40 agonist ivuxolimab in advanced cancers. Method: immunoSEQ multiplex PCR; TCRdb's copy keeps in-frame clones and lacks some. The sample yields 30,000 to 45,000 clones, 86% seen once. This material consisted of CD4+ or CD8+ T cells sorted from blood, taken in a trial of the OX40 agonist ivuxolimab. The receptors shown here come from an adult with an advanced solid tumor such as melanoma, head and neck, liver or kidney cancer.

Points on this clone: Germline and junction disagree at one end, which may indicate a read error. The chain uses TRBV2 and TRBJ2-7; weak D call: TRBD1 (6 bases). The CDR3 spans 13 residues. Germline loops: CDR1 SNHLY, CDR2 FYNNEI. The chain's CDR3 is CASREEAGDEQYF. The CDR3 coding sequence is TGTGCCAGCAGAGAAGAGGCAGGGGACGAGCAGTACTTC.

This chain connects TRBV7-2 to TRBJ1-2; possibly TRBD1 for D (5 bases). The V and J ends lost 5 bases and 1 base respectively, with 11 bases between them. Germline V gene lookup returns CDR1 SGHTA and CDR2 FQGNSA. The CDR3 is 14 residues long. In DNA form, the CDR3 reads TGTGCCAGCAGCCAACCTCAGGGTAACTATGGCTACACCTTC. Protein: CASSQPQGNYGYTF.

The rearrangement joins TRBV5-6 to TRBJ1-2; TRBD1 matches at 9 bases. Per germline, CDR1 SGHDT and CDR2 YYEEEE. The CDR3 has 13 amino acids. J lost 8 bases, V lost 3 bases, and 5 bases had no gene match. The CDR3 DNA follows: TGTGCCAGCAGCTGGGACAGGGCGCGGGGCTACACCTTC. This encodes CASSWDRARGYTF.